This is a list of T cell receptor beta chains from one sample in a study of blood T cell repertoires in COVID-19. The table came from immunoSEQ multiplex PCR; TCRdb's copy has only in-frame clones and leaves some out. Among a few hundred thousand clones listed, 70% to 90% were seen once. Sequencing used PBMCs or T cells enriched from blood (not recorded which). The receptors shown here come from a woman aged 45-60 years who had recovered from COVID-19. CDR3s include the opening cysteine and the closing phenylalanine or tryptophan. A D gene is named only where the DNA matches it firmly. For some rows the clone size is stated as once, few or many, or as a class when expanded; others skip it.

V,J,D,size,DNA,CDR3
TRBV5-1,TRBJ2-7,TRBD1,-,TGCGCCAGCAGCCCCCGGGACAGGACCTACGAGCAGTACTTC,CASSPRDRTYEQYF
TRBV23-1,TRBJ2-1,-,-,TGCGCCAGCAGTCTCGGCGGAAGGAGCGGAAATGAGCAGTTCTTC,CASSLGGRSGNEQFF
TRBV11-2,TRBJ2-3,-,-,TGTGCCAGCAGGCTTATGGGAGTGGGCACAGATACGCAGTATTTT,CASRLMGVGTDTQYF
TRBV10-3,TRBJ1-3,TRBD1,-,TGTGCCATCCAGGGGGCAGGAGGAAACACCATATATTTT,CAIQGAGGNTIYF
TRBV2,TRBJ2-1,-,-,TGTGCCAGCAGCAACACACGATACAATGAGCAGTTCTTC,CASSNTRYNEQFF
TRBV24-1,TRBJ1-2,-,-,TGTGCCACCAGTGACAGCGACTCTATCTATGGCTACACCTTC,CATSDSDSIYGYTF
TRBV10-1,TRBJ2-1,TRBD1,-,TGCGCCAGCAGTTTGACAGGGGTAGGTGAGCAGTTCTTC,CASSLTGVGEQFF
TRBV5-1,TRBJ2-3,-,-,TGCGCCAGCTATTTGTCGGGAGCGGTGGGGGATACGCAGTATTTT,CASYLSGAVGDTQYF
TRBV9,TRBJ2-1,TRBD2,few,TGTGCCAGCAGCGTAGAGGCGGGAGGGCCACAGTTCTTC,CASSVEAGGPQFF
TRBV4-1,TRBJ1-1,-,-,TGCGCCAGCAGCCAAGTAATGAACACTGAAGCTTTCTTT,CASSQVMNTEAFF
TRBV5-1,TRBJ2-5,-,-,TGCGCCAGCAGCTTATCCCCGACAGGTGTGGTTGAGACCCAGTACTTC,CASSLSPTGVVETQYF
TRBV6-5,TRBJ1-1,TRBD1,-,TGTGCCAGCAGTTACAACAGGGGGGCTGAAGCTTTCTTT,CASSYNRGAEAFF
TRBV5-6,TRBJ2-7,TRBD1,-,TGTGCCAGCAGCGCGATTACAGGGGCCTACGAGCAGTACTTC,CASSAITGAYEQYF
TRBV7-8,TRBJ1-5,TRBD1,few,TGTGCCAGCAGCTTAGCGGTCAGGGGGGGCAATCAGCCCCAGCATTTT,CASSLAVRGGNQPQHF
TRBV6-5,TRBJ1-2,-,-,TGTGCCAGCAGGACCGGAGGAGTTGGTTATGGCTACACCTTC,CASRTGGVGYGYTF
TRBV28,TRBJ2-6,TRBD1,few,TGTGCCAGCAGTTTCAGGGGGCCCGGGGCCAACGTCCTGACTTTC,CASSFRGPGANVLTF
TRBV9,TRBJ2-6,TRBD2,-,TGTGCCAGCAGCCCGATTCGGGAGGGGATCTCTGGGGCCAACGTCCTGACTTTC,CASSPIREGISGANVLTF
TRBV19,TRBJ1-5,TRBD1,-,TGTGCCAGTAGTCCCGGGACAGGGACCCCTACTAGCAATCAGCCCCAGCATTTT,CASSPGTGTPTSNQPQHF
TRBV10-3,TRBJ2-2,TRBD2,-,TGTGCCATCAGCGGCGGACTAGCGGGTACCGGGGAGCTGTTTTTT,CAISGGLAGTGELFF
TRBV27,TRBJ2-7,TRBD2,-,TGTGCCAGCAGCCCCAGCGGGAGGTTCCACGAGCAGTACTTC,CASSPSGRFHEQYF
TRBV24-1,TRBJ1-1,-,-,TGTGCCACCAGTCCGGGTTCGGGCACTGAAGCTTTCTTT,CATSPGSGTEAFF
TRBV19,TRBJ1-2,-,-,TGTGCCAGTAGTTCTTGGACAGACTTCGGCTACACCTTC,CASSSWTDFGYTF